This T cell receptor beta chain was identified during a study of CD8 T cells in Susac syndrome. The CDR3 extends over 14 amino acids. The V gene lost 4 bases and the J gene lost 7 bases, with 17 bases spanning the gap. Germline CDR1 is SGHTS and CDR2 is YDEGEE. With regard to this clonotype: What it recognizes is unknown.

Study observations and caveats: Clonal expansion was not observed in the Susac syndrome CD4+ T cell repertoires.

The RNA, 0.5 to 1 ug, was put through reverse transcription using random hexamers. TCRdb re-called the immunoSEQ multiplex PCR reads with MiXCR, one entry per CDR3 protein. This table has 160,000 or so distinct CDR3 sequences, 85% to 95% appearing once. The authors negatively isolated CD8+ and CD4+ T cells and FACS-enriched TEMRA cells. Specimen: CD4+ T cells from PBMCs. This clonotype was sampled from a human donor with Susac syndrome. The rearrangement links TRBV5-8 to TRBJ1-1; tentatively, D is TRBD1 (6 bases). The CDR3 protein is CASSRYGGRSEAFF. The CDR3 bases are TGTGCCAGCAGCAGATACGGGGGGCGGAGTGAAGCTTTCTTT.